These T cell receptor beta chains were read from a single sample in a study of OX40 agonist ivuxolimab in advanced cancers. Clones were read by immunoSEQ multiplex PCR, and TCRdb kept only the in-frame ones, dropping some. The table records more than 15,000 clones, about 90% of them present only once. Sequences were derived from CD4+ or CD8+ T cells sorted from blood, sampled in a trial of the OX40 agonist ivuxolimab. All receptors come from an adult with an advanced solid tumor such as melanoma, head and neck, liver or kidney cancer. CDR3s include the opening cysteine and the closing phenylalanine or tryptophan. A D gene is named only where the DNA matches it firmly. A clone size is listed for some rows: how often the clone was seen (once, few, many), or a class if it is expanded.

v_gene: TRBV21-1; len: 17; j_gene: TRBJ1-3; d_gene: -; abundance: once; CDR3nt: TGTGCCAGCAGCACCAGCAGGGAGACTGCGGGCGGAAACACCATATATTTT; CDR3aa: CASSTSRETAGGNTIYF
v_gene: TRBV9; len: 16; j_gene: TRBJ2-3; d_gene: -; abundance: -; CDR3nt: TGTGCCAGCAGCGTAGGGACTGCAACCGGCACAGATACGCAGTATTTT; CDR3aa: CASSVGTATGTDTQYF
v_gene: TRBV2; len: 14; j_gene: TRBJ1-5; d_gene: -; abundance: -; CDR3nt: TGTGCCAGCAGTAATAAGGGTAGCAATCAGCCCCAGCATTTT; CDR3aa: CASSNKGSNQPQHF
v_gene: TRBV27; len: 13; j_gene: TRBJ2-7; d_gene: -; abundance: -; CDR3nt: TGTGCCAGCAGTCATGTCACGAGCCACGAGCAGTACTTC; CDR3aa: CASSHVTSHEQYF
v_gene: TRBV14; len: 13; j_gene: TRBJ2-3; d_gene: -; abundance: -; CDR3nt: TGTGCCAGCAGCCAATCTTGGATGGATACGCAGTATTTT; CDR3aa: CASSQSWMDTQYF
v_gene: TRBV19; len: 12; j_gene: TRBJ1-5; d_gene: -; abundance: once; CDR3nt: TGTGCCAGTACAATCGGAGGACAGCCCCAGCATTTT; CDR3aa: CASTIGGQPQHF
v_gene: TRBV7-9; len: 11; j_gene: TRBJ2-7; d_gene: -; abundance: -; CDR3nt: TGTGGTTCTGGGACCTCCTACGAGCAGTACTTC; CDR3aa: CGSGTSYEQYF
v_gene: TRBV2; len: 14; j_gene: TRBJ1-1; d_gene: TRBD1; abundance: -; CDR3nt: TGTGCCACACAGGGGAGTAACATGAACACTGAAGCTTTCTTT; CDR3aa: CATQGSNMNTEAFF
v_gene: TRBV5-1; len: 16; j_gene: TRBJ1-1; d_gene: -; abundance: -; CDR3nt: TGCGCCAGCAGCTTGGCCGGGTGGGGGCGAGGCTCTGAAGCTTTCTTT; CDR3aa: CASSLAGWGRGSEAFF
v_gene: TRBV6-5; len: 16; j_gene: TRBJ1-2; d_gene: -; abundance: -; CDR3nt: TGTGCCAGCAGTTACTCGAAGCCGGTTTATGACTATGGCTACACCTTC; CDR3aa: CASSYSKPVYDYGYTF
v_gene: TRBV9; len: 20; j_gene: TRBJ2-3; d_gene: TRBD2; abundance: -; CDR3nt: TGTGCCAGCAGCGAAAGCCAGGTGTGGCTAGCGGGGGGTAGCACAGATACGCAGTATTTT; CDR3aa: CASSESQVWLAGGSTDTQYF
v_gene: TRBV19; len: 14; j_gene: TRBJ2-7; d_gene: -; abundance: -; CDR3nt: TGTGCCAGTAGTATTCGGGCGGCGGAGTATGAGCAGTACTTC; CDR3aa: CASSIRAAEYEQYF
v_gene: TRBV5-1; len: 14; j_gene: TRBJ2-7; d_gene: TRBD1; abundance: -; CDR3nt: TGCGCCAGCAGCTTGTCGACAGGGGGCTACGAGCAGTACTTC; CDR3aa: CASSLSTGGYEQYF
v_gene: TRBV27; len: 14; j_gene: TRBJ2-6; d_gene: -; abundance: -; CDR3nt: TGTGCCAGCAGTTACTACTCTGGGGCCAACGTCCTGACTTTC; CDR3aa: CASSYYSGANVLTF
v_gene: TRBV25-1; len: 12; j_gene: TRBJ2-7; d_gene: -; abundance: -; CDR3nt: TGTGCCAGCAGTGCTTCATCCTACGAGCAGTACTTC; CDR3aa: CASSASSYEQYF
v_gene: TRBV2; len: 15; j_gene: TRBJ1-2; d_gene: -; abundance: -; CDR3nt: TGTGCCGGCATGAAAGGAGGAGGGATGAACTATGGCTACACCTTC; CDR3aa: CAGMKGGGMNYGYTF
v_gene: TRBV19; len: 16; j_gene: TRBJ2-3; d_gene: -; abundance: -; CDR3nt: TGTGCCAGTAGTATAGTCCCAAAGGGGGGCACAGATACGCAGTATTTT; CDR3aa: CASSIVPKGGTDTQYF
v_gene: TRBV9; len: 15; j_gene: TRBJ1-2; d_gene: TRBD1; abundance: -; CDR3nt: TGTGCCAGCAGCGTAGGCCAGGGGGGGTTCTATGGCTACACCTTC; CDR3aa: CASSVGQGGFYGYTF
v_gene: TRBV20-1; len: 11; j_gene: TRBJ2-5; d_gene: -; abundance: -; CDR3nt: TGCAGTGCTAGGTCTGGGGAGACCCAGTACTTC; CDR3aa: CSARSGETQYF
v_gene: TRBV11-2; len: 17; j_gene: TRBJ2-3; d_gene: -; abundance: -; CDR3nt: TGTGCCAGCAGCCCACTATGGGGAGCGGAATCCAGGGATACGCAGTATTTT; CDR3aa: CASSPLWGAESRDTQYF
v_gene: TRBV9; len: 16; j_gene: TRBJ1-2; d_gene: TRBD1; abundance: few; CDR3nt: TGTGCCAGCAGCGTAGTCGGACAGGGGAGGGACTATGGCTACACCTTC; CDR3aa: CASSVVGQGRDYGYTF
v_gene: TRBV6-5; len: 16; j_gene: TRBJ2-5; d_gene: TRBD1; abundance: -; CDR3nt: TGTGCCAGCAGTTCGCGACAGGGTCGTTACCAAGAGACCCAGTACTTC; CDR3aa: CASSSRQGRYQETQYF
v_gene: TRBV9; len: 17; j_gene: TRBJ1-1; d_gene: TRBD1; abundance: few; CDR3nt: TGTGCCAGCAGCGTAGGGAGAGAACAGGGGATGAACACTGAAGCTTTCTTT; CDR3aa: CASSVGREQGMNTEAFF
v_gene: TRBV19; len: 15; j_gene: TRBJ1-4; d_gene: -; abundance: -; CDR3nt: TGTGCCAGTAGTATAGGATCGGGGCTTGGTGAAAAACTGTTTTTT; CDR3aa: CASSIGSGLGEKLFF
v_gene: TRBV29-1; len: 13; j_gene: TRBJ2-1; d_gene: TRBD1; abundance: -; CDR3nt: TGCAGCGCCTTGACAGGGAACCACAATGAGCAGTTCTTC; CDR3aa: CSALTGNHNEQFF
v_gene: TRBV7-6; len: 15; j_gene: TRBJ2-1; d_gene: TRBD1; abundance: -; CDR3nt: TGTGCCAGCAGTTACGGGACAGGGGGAGGCGATGAGCAGTTCTTC; CDR3aa: CASSYGTGGGDEQFF
v_gene: TRBV19; len: 14; j_gene: TRBJ2-7; d_gene: -; abundance: -; CDR3nt: TGTGCCAGTAGTATACGAGGGGGGCCCCTCGAGCAGTACTTC; CDR3aa: CASSIRGGPLEQYF
v_gene: TRBV30; len: 11; j_gene: TRBJ2-7; d_gene: -; abundance: -; CDR3nt: TGTGCCTGGAGTGACAGCTACGAGCAGTACTTC; CDR3aa: CAWSDSYEQYF
v_gene: TRBV9; len: 11; j_gene: TRBJ1-2; d_gene: -; abundance: -; CDR3nt: TGTGCCAGCAGCATCAGGAATGGCTACACCTTC; CDR3aa: CASSIRNGYTF
v_gene: TRBV7-6; len: 13; j_gene: TRBJ1-1; d_gene: -; abundance: -; CDR3nt: TGTGCCAGCAGCTTAGGACCGAGCACTGAAGCTTTCTTT; CDR3aa: CASSLGPSTEAFF
v_gene: TRBV2; len: 18; j_gene: TRBJ2-1; d_gene: TRBD2; abundance: -; CDR3nt: TGTGCCAGCAGTGAGACTAGCGGGGGGGCGGGCTCCTACAATGAGCAGTTCTTC; CDR3aa: CASSETSGGAGSYNEQFF
v_gene: TRBV9; len: 15; j_gene: TRBJ1-3; d_gene: -; abundance: -; CDR3nt: TGTGCCAGCAGCGCTGGAGGTTCTTCTGGAAACACCATATATTTT; CDR3aa: CASSAGGSSGNTIYF
v_gene: TRBV7-9; len: 14; j_gene: TRBJ1-4; d_gene: TRBD1; abundance: -; CDR3nt: TGTGCCAGCAGCTTAGGGACAGGGCTCGAAAAACTGTTTTTT; CDR3aa: CASSLGTGLEKLFF
v_gene: TRBV5-6; len: 14; j_gene: TRBJ1-2; d_gene: -; abundance: -; CDR3nt: TGTGCCAGCAGCTTTGGGCAGGGCGGAGTCTTCTACACCTTC; CDR3aa: CASSFGQGGVFYTF
v_gene: TRBV7-9; len: 14; j_gene: TRBJ2-7; d_gene: -; abundance: -; CDR3nt: TGTGCCAGCAGCTTAGCGGGGGACCCCTACGAGCAGTACTTC; CDR3aa: CASSLAGDPYEQYF
v_gene: TRBV27; len: 15; j_gene: TRBJ1-2; d_gene: -; abundance: once; CDR3nt: TGTGCCAGCAGTCAGGGCTGGGGAGCTAACTATGGCTACACCTTC; CDR3aa: CASSQGWGANYGYTF
v_gene: TRBV30; len: 11; j_gene: TRBJ2-7; d_gene: -; abundance: -; CDR3nt: TGTGCCTGCCTCTCCTCCTACGAGCAGTACTTC; CDR3aa: CACLSSYEQYF
v_gene: TRBV9; len: 16; j_gene: TRBJ2-7; d_gene: TRBD1; abundance: -; CDR3nt: TGTGCCAGCAGCCCCGGGACAGGTTTTGGGTTGCGAGAGCAGTACTTC; CDR3aa: CASSPGTGFGLREQYF